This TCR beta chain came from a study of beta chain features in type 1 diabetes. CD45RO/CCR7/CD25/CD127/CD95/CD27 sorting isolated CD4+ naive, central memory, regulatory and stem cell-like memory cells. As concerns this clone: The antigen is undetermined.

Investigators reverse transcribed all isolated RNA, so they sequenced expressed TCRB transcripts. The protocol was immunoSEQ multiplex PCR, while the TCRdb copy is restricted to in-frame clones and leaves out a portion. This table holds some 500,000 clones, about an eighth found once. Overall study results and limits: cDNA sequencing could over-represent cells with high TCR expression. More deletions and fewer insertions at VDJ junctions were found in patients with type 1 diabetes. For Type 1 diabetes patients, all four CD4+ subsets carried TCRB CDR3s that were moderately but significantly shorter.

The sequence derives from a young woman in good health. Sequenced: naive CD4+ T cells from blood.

CDR3: CASSAPYRGHQETQYF. Written as DNA, the CDR3 is TGCGCCAGCAGCGCCCCATACAGGGGGCACCAAGAGACCCAGTACTTC. The chain employs TRBV4-1 and TRBJ2-5; 9 positions match TRBD1. This CDR3 is built from 16 residues. The junction had 7 bases not matched to a gene; V was cut back by 5 bases and J by 0 bases. Germline lookup yields CDR1 MGHRA and CDR2 YSYEKL.